The 21 T cell receptor beta chains below come from one sample, sequenced in a study of neurological immune-mediated disorders. TCRdb called the 5' RACE reads again in MiXCR, with one record for every CDR3 protein. In the table there are some 30,000 distinct CDR3 sequences, around 21% of which are singletons. The sample consisted of PBMCs. These receptors all stem from a woman aged 55-69 years in good health.

This clonotype was picked up many times. The gene calls are TRBV7-2 and TRBJ2-5; the D call may be TRBD1 or TRBD2 (5 bases each). Between the trimmed V and J ends, which lost 2 bases and 2 bases, there was a span of 15 bases. This CDR3 has 16 amino acids. CDR1 and CDR2 (germline): SGHTA, FQGNSA. The CDR3 coding sequence is TGTGCCAGCAGCTTAACTATGGGACCTTATCAAGAGACCCAGTACTTC. This translates into CASSLTMGPYQETQYF.

The chain employs TRBV20-1 and TRBJ2-2, with D perhaps matching TRBD1 or TRBD2 (5 bases each). Germline-derived CDR1 and CDR2 are DFQATT and SNEGSKA (reference sequence). The CDR3 has 13 amino acids. With 1 base removed from V and 6 bases from J, the gap between germline ends came to 9 bases. The CDR3 is CSARAGLSGELFF. The CDR3 DNA reads TGCAGTGCTAGAGCGGGGCTGTCCGGGGAGCTGTTTTTT.

CDR3 in DNA: TGCAGGGGGGGGACAGGGGGCTACACTGAAGCTTTCTTT. Residues: CRGGTGGYTEAFF. The chain links TRBV20-1 to TRBJ1-1, with TRBD1 matching 12 bases. CDR1 is DFQATT and CDR2 is SNEGSKA in the germline V gene (reference sequence). The CDR3 extends over 13 amino acids.

This clonotype has a count of ten or more. This chain links TRBV7-6 with TRBJ2-5; tentatively, D is TRBD1 (6 bases). V was shortened by 3 bases and J by 5 bases, with 13 bases between the two germline ends. This CDR3 region has 14 residues. Germline V lookup: CDR1 SGHVS, CDR2 FNYEAQ. Written as DNA, the CDR3 is TGTGCCAGCAGCTTGGGGGCCAGAAAGGAGACCCAGTACTTC. Its protein is CASSLGARKETQYF.

This clonotype showed up many times. This chain connects TRBV20-1 to TRBJ2-7, with 10 nucleotides matching TRBD1. Germline values: CDR1 DFQATT, CDR2 SNEGSKA (reference sequence). With V trimmed by 7 bases and J by 4 bases, 7 bases remained unmatched. The CDR3 contains 13 residues. DNA for the CDR3: TGCAGTGTCGCGGGACAGGGGAGGTACGAGCAGTACTTC. Its protein product is CSVAGQGRYEQYF.

The sample holds many counts of this clonotype. The V gene is TRBV5-1, the J gene TRBJ2-6; no firm D call. Germline CDR1 and CDR2: SGHRS and YFSETQ. The CDR3 is 13 residues long. The V end was cut by 6 bases, the J end by 0 bases, with 4 bases between. Written as DNA, the CDR3 is TGCGCCAGCAAGGACTCTGGGGCCAACGTCCTGACTTTC. Translation: CASKDSGANVLTF.

This clonotype occurred many times. V usage is TRBV29-1 and J usage is TRBJ2-5; perhaps D is TRBD1 or TRBD2 (6 bases each). V was pared by 0 bases and J by 5 bases, with 16 bases between. This CDR3 region has 15 residues. Per germline, CDR1 SQVTM and CDR2 ANQGSEA. The CDR3 nucleotides read TGCAGCGTTGAAGATACAAGGGGGGCAAGGGAGACCCAGTACTTC. This encodes CSVEDTRGARETQYF.

Ten or more counts support this clonotype. V usage is TRBV5-5 and J usage is TRBJ2-6; the D gene is possibly TRBD2 (5 bases). V was cut by 0 bases and J by 4 bases, with 8 bases left in between. CDR1 and CDR2 (germline): SGHKS, YYEKEE (reference sequence). CDR3 length: 15 residues. Here the CDR3 DNA reads TGTGCCAGCAGCTTGGACGGGGTCGGGGCCAACGTCCTGACTTTC. It translates to CASSLDGVGANVLTF.

This clonotype has a count of ten or more. J is TRBJ1-2 and V is TRBV3-1; the D is unclear. The germline V gene has CDR1 LGHDT and CDR2 YNNKEL (reference sequence). The CDR3 sequence is 14 residues long. V was clipped by 0 bases and J by 3 bases, with 8 bases between them. The CDR3 loop reads CASSQELGHYGYTF. The CDR3 region has the DNA TGTGCCAGCAGCCAAGAACTGGGCCACTATGGCTACACCTTC.

Comment on this clonotype: One end of the junction varies from germline; a read error may be responsible. The chain carries TRBV5-1 and TRBJ1-1, with D hard to call. The germline V gene has CDR1 SGHRS and CDR2 YFSETQ. This CDR3 contains 13 residues. DNA of the CDR3: TGCGCCATCAGCTTCCCGAGACTTTCGGAAGCTTTCTTT. Protein sequence: CAISFPRLSEAFF.

The table lists this clonotype with many counts. J is TRBJ2-7 and V is TRBV20-1, with D possibly being TRBD2 (5 bases). In germline, CDR1 is DFQATT, CDR2 SNEGSKA (reference sequence). Trimming shortened V by 6 bases and J by 5 bases, and 29 bases separated the two germline ends. The CDR3 runs to 17 residues. The CDR3 reads CSAPTAGLTTRGHEQYF. CDR3 DNA sequence: TGCAGTGCCCCGACGGCCGGACTCACAACGAGAGGCCACGAGCAGTACTTC.

The V and J genes are TRBV2 and TRBJ2-7; 10 bases map to TRBD2. Per germline, CDR1 SNHLY and CDR2 FYNNEI. V lost 11 bases to trimming and J lost 2 bases; unmatched junction nucleotides: 6. The CDR3 contains 13 residues. This CDR3 is CAGGTSATYEQYF. The CDR3 bases are TGTGCCGGAGGGACTAGCGCAACCTACGAGCAGTACTTC.

The sample holds many counts of this clonotype. V and J are TRBV7-9 and TRBJ2-3; D remains ambiguous. CDR3 length equals 13 residues. Trimming shortened V by 4 bases and J by 2 bases, and 7 bases separated the two germline ends. Per the germline V gene, CDR1 is SEHNR and CDR2 is FQNEAQ (reference sequence). The CDR3 DNA is TGTGCCAGCAGCTCCCAGAACACAGATACGCAGTATTTT. This encodes CASSSQNTDTQYF.

The chain links TRBV20-1 to TRBJ1-2, with a weak D call TRBD1 (6 bases). Trimming pared 6 bases from V and 5 bases from J, leaving 13 bases between. The CDR3 has 12 residues. The germline CDR1 and CDR2 sequences are DFQATT and SNEGSKA (reference sequence). The CDR3 DNA reads as TGCAGTGCAGGACAGAGGAGGTATGGCTACACCTTC. Translation: CSAGQRRYGYTF.

This clonotype was observed at least ten times. The chain joins TRBV27 to TRBJ1-6; no clear D. With 3 bases removed from V and 7 bases from J, the gap between germline ends came to 10 bases. Germline V gene sequence: CDR1 MNHEY, CDR2 SMNVEV (reference sequence). The CDR3 is 14 residues long. CDR3 coding DNA: TGTGCCAGCAGTTTGGTCCCGGGGAATTCACCCCTCCACTTT. Protein: CASSLVPGNSPLHF.

This clonotype was counted between two and nine times. CDR3 nucleotides: TGTGCCAGTAGAGGACAGGGGTCCACCTACGAGCAGTACTTC. Translating gives CASRGQGSTYEQYF. J is TRBJ2-7 and V is TRBV19, with TRBD1 matching over 9 bases. The CDR3 has 14 residues. V shed 6 bases, J shed 2 bases, and the junction held 5 bases outside the gene matches. Germline CDR1 LNHDA, CDR2 SQIVND (reference sequence).

This clonotype showed up many times. V usage is TRBV5-1 and J usage is TRBJ2-1; weak D call: TRBD1 (5 bases). V was clipped by 5 bases and J by 8 bases, with 14 bases between them. There are 13 residues in the CDR3. CDR1 is SGHRS and CDR2 is YFSETQ in the germline V gene. CDR3 loop: CASRRGGQDEQFF. In DNA, the CDR3 is TGCGCCAGCAGAAGGGGTGGGCAGGATGAGCAGTTCTTC.

This clonotype came up many times. The V and J genes are TRBV7-6 and TRBJ2-2, with D possibly TRBD1 on 5 matching bases. The germline V gene has CDR1 SGHVS and CDR2 FNYEAQ. This CDR3 comprises 14 residues. The germline V and J ends were trimmed by 0 bases and 5 bases, with 7 bases remaining between them. The CDR3 bases are TGTGCCAGCAGCTTAGCGCCAGGGACCGGGGAGCTGTTTTTT. Amino acids: CASSLAPGTGELFF.

V gene TRBV11-2 combines with J gene TRBJ2-2, with D perhaps matching TRBD1 (6 bases). Germline V gene data show CDR1 as SGHAT and CDR2 as FQNNGV. Between the trimmed V and J ends, which lost 5 bases and 5 bases, there was a span of 24 bases. The CDR3 spans 18 residues. Here the CDR3 reads CASSIRQEVSEITGELFF. The CDR3 region has the DNA TGTGCCAGCAGCATCAGACAGGAAGTATCGGAGATAACCGGGGAGCTGTTTTTT.

The gene calls are TRBV14 and TRBJ1-3, with unresolved D. CDR3 length: 13 residues. The germline CDR1 and CDR2 sequences are SGHDN and FVKESK. Trimming left V 1 base short and J 4 bases short, with 5 bases between. CDR3 loop: CASSQGLGNTIYF. CDR3 sequence (DNA): TGTGCCAGCAGCCAAGGATTGGGAAACACCATATATTTT.

In this sample, this clonotype turned up many times. The chain employs TRBV10-3 and TRBJ2-7, with D perhaps matching TRBD2 (6 bases). V was cut by 2 bases and J by 4 bases, with 12 bases left in between. The CDR3 is 14 amino acids. Germline V gene data show CDR1 as ENHRY and CDR2 as SYGVKD. The CDR3 nucleotides are TGTGCCATCAGTGAGGAGGGGACTCCTTACGAGCAGTACTTC. Its translation is CAISEEGTPYEQYF.